One TCR beta chain is described in this entry. This entry comes from a study of CD8 T cells in Susac syndrome. Included as multiple sclerosis controls were treatment-naive patients who had stable or active relapsing-remitting disease. Negative isolation was applied to CD8+ and CD4+ T cells, and FACS enrichment was applied to TEMRA cells. An amount of RNA that ranged from roughly 0.5 to 1 ug was reverse transcribed with random hexamers. Amplification of TCR beta CDR3 spanned 54 Vbeta and 13 Jbeta via immunoSEQ multiplex PCR. Via MiXCR, TCRdb re-called the immunoSEQ multiplex PCR reads, giving one row per CDR3 protein. The top ten hold under 0.15% of the sample, which has under 550,000 distinct CDR3 sequences, roughly 85% seen once. Trimming stripped 4 bases from V and 5 bases from J, with 17 bases between. The CDR3 length is 15 residues. Germline V gene lookup returns CDR1 SEHNR and CDR2 FQNEAQ (reference sequence).

Specimen: CD8+ T cells from PBMCs. This TCR was recovered from a human donor with multiple sclerosis. The chain has TRBV7-9 and TRBJ1-2, with D unclear. The DNA of the CDR3 is TGTGCCAGCAGCTCATATCATGGCCCGTCGTATGGCTACACCTTC. This sequence encodes CASSSYHGPSYGYTF.